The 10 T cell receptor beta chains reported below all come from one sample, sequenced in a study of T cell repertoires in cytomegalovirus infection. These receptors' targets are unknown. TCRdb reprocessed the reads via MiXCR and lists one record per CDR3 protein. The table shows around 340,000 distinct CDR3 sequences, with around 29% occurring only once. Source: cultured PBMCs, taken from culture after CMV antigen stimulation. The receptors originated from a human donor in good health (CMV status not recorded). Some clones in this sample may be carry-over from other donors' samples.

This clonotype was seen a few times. In DNA form, the CDR3 reads TGCGCCAGCAGCTTGTTAGCGGGTGATCCCACCGGGGAGCTGTTTTTT. Encoded protein: CASSLLAGDPTGELFF. This chain links TRBV5-1 with TRBJ2-2; 7 positions agree with TRBD2. V shed 1 base, J shed 4 bases, and the junction held 7 bases outside the gene matches. The germline CDR1 and CDR2 sequences are SGHRS and YFSETQ. This CDR3 contains 16 residues.

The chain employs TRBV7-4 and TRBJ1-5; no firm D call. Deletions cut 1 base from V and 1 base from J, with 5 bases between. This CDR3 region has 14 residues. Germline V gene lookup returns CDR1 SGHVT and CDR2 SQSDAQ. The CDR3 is CASSLVESNQPQHF. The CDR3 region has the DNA TGTGCCAGCAGCTTAGTAGAAAGCAATCAGCCCCAGCATTTT.

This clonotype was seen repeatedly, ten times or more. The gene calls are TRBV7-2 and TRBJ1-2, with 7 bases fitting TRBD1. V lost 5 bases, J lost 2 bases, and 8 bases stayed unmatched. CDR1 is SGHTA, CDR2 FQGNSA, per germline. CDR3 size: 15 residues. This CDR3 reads CASSNRQGTNYGYTF. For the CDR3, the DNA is TGTGCCAGCAGCAACCGACAGGGCACCAACTATGGCTACACCTTC.

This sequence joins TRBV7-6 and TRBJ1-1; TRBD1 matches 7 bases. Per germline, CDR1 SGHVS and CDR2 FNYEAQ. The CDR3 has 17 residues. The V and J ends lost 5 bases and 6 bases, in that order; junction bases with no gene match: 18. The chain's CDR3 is CASSQDRIGFGSAEAFF. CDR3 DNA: TGTGCCAGCAGCCAGGACAGGATTGGTTTCGGAAGCGCTGAAGCTTTCTTT.

The CDR3 loop reads CASSPGQGEDTGELFF. DNA of the CDR3: TGTGCCAGCAGCCCCGGACAGGGCGAGGACACCGGGGAGCTGTTTTTT. This chain joins TRBV11-3 and TRBJ2-2; 8 nucleotides align to TRBD1. The V gene end was trimmed by 5 bases and the J gene end by 3 bases; junction bases not matched to a gene: 8. The CDR3 consists of 16 residues. Germline assignment: CDR1 SGHNT and CDR2 YENEEA.

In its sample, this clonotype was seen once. The CDR3 region is CASSYLTGTDTQYF. CDR3 nucleotide sequence: TGTGCCAGCAGTTACTTGACAGGCACAGATACGCAGTATTTT. The gene calls are TRBV6-5 and TRBJ2-3, with TRBD1 as a possible D gene (5 bases). The length of the CDR3 is 14 residues. Trimming stripped 1 base from V and 1 base from J, with 6 bases between. Germline loops: CDR1 MNHEY, CDR2 SVGAGI.

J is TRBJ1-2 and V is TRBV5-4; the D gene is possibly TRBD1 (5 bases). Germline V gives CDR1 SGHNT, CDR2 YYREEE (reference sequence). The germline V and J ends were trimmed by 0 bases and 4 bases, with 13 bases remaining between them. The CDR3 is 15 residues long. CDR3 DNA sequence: TGTGCCAGCAGCTTGGCGGGAGATAGGGGCTATGGCTACACCTTC. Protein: CASSLAGDRGYGYTF. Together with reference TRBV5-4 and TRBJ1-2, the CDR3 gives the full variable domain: ETGVTQSPTHLIKTRGQQVTLRCSSQSGHNTVSWYQQALGQGPQFIFQYYREEENGRGNFPPRFSGLQFPNYSSELNVNALELDDSALYLCASSLAGDRGYGYTFGSGTRLTVV.

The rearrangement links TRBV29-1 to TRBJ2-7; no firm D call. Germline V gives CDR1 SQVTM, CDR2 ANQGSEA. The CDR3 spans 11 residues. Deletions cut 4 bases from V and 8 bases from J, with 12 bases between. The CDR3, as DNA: TGCAGCGTTGGTAGGCAGTACCAGCAGTACTTC. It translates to CSVGRQYQQYF.

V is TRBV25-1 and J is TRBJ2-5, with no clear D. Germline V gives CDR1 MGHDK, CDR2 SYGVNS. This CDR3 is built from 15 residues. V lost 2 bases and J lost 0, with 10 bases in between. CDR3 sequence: CASSEQTFYQETQYF. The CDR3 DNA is TGTGCCAGCAGTGAACAGACGTTTTACCAAGAGACCCAGTACTTC.

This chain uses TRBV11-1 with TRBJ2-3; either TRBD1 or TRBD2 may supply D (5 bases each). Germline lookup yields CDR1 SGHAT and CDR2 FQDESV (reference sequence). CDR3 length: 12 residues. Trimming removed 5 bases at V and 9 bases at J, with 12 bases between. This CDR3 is CASSVTGTTQYF. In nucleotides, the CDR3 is TGTGCCAGCAGCGTAACCGGGACCACGCAGTATTTT.